This TCR beta chain stems from a study of metastatic and nonmetastatic thyroid tumors. Thyroid surgery was performed in patients who had received no treatment beforehand. This clone is deemed medium-sized (0.01 to 0.1%). Its antigen remains unidentified. The junction shows a germline mismatch at one end, possibly a read error. Overall study results and limits: TCR beta diversity was reportedly significantly higher in malignant thyroid tumors than benign nodules, in blood and tumor.

Study processing details: CDR3 was compared across clinicopathological groups, and the resulting differences were used to build a distant-metastasis classifier for papillary thyroid cancer. TCRdb re-called clones from the PCR reads using MiXCR. V and J calls and clone size were set by TCRdb, not the authors. Of several thousand clones listed, approximately 32% are singletons. Germline V gene data show CDR1 as SQVTM and CDR2 as ANQGSEA. This CDR3 is built from 9 residues. The chain uses TRBV29-1 and TRBJ2-7; 7 bases fit TRBD1. This clonotype was obtained from a female donor with papillary thyroid cancer or a benign thyroid nodule (not recorded which). Some clones in this sample may be carry-over from other donors' samples. Sequenced: tumor tissue. The CDR3 here is CSVKTGSGF. The DNA for the CDR3 is TGCAGCGTAAAGACAGGGTCGGGTTTC.